The clone carrying this T cell receptor beta chain was seen a handful of times. Its antigen is currently unknown. Assay used: immunoSEQ multiplex PCR; TCRdb lists only in-frame clones, some missing. The repertoire has hundreds of thousands of clones, 70% to 90% of them found once; the top ten carry 0.83%. This sample stems from a study of cytomegalovirus exposure and HLA in healthy donors. The study's findings and limits: Cytomegalovirus status was reportedly diagnosed by the classifier with high sensitivity and specificity. According to a subsequent analysis, TCR clusters from the first cohort were inclined to appear together in the 120 or so validation repertoires.

Looked up from germline, CDR1 is SGHNT and CDR2 is YYREEE (reference sequence). V shed 5 bases and J shed 2 bases, with 14 bases lying between them. CDR3 length: 15 residues. Sequences were obtained from PBMCs. This TCR was recovered from a young woman in good health and CMV-seronegative. The rearrangement uses TRBV5-4 and TRBJ2-4; D remains unclear. The CDR3 is CASRATPGPKNIQYF. The CDR3 nucleotides read TGTGCCAGCAGGGCCACGCCTGGGCCCAAAAACATTCAGTACTTC.